The T cell receptor (beta chain) under discussion was sequenced for a study of CD8+ T cells in alopecia areata listed by TCRdb under 2018. Regarding the research as a whole: Treated patients were enrolled in an open-label pilot trial of oral tofacitinib, 5 to 10 mg twice daily, for moderate-to-severe alopecia areata. Tofacitinib was given for 6 to 18 months, followed by 6 months of follow-up off drug to assess delayed response and recurrence. High-throughput TCRbeta sequencing was used to examine T cell clonal expansion in alopecia areata in both the C3H/HeJ mouse model and human patients. On the human side, TCRbeta sequencing was run on scalp tissue and on sorted CD4+ and CD8+ peripheral blood T cells from healthy controls and from alopecia areata patients with either patchy or totalis/universalis disease. Biopsies were taken from tofacitinib-treated patients at baseline and again at 4 and 24 weeks into treatment, and several of those patients also had a later scalp biopsy. Clonality in the scalp was compared among normal scalp (n=4), patchy alopecia areata scalp (n=8), and alopecia totalis/universalis scalp (n=8). RNA came from the PAXgene miRNA kit for fixed scalp, the miRNeasy kit for PBMCs, and the RNeasy kit for mouse skin. immunoSEQ multiplex PCR using 35 Vbeta forward primers and 13 Jbeta reverse primers was used to amplify TCRbeta CDR3 regions.

The sample's time point label, in plain terms: baseline before oral tofacitinib. Lesional scalp punch biopsies and peripheral blood were collected from alopecia areata patients. After PBMCs were isolated by density centrifugation and stained for CD3, CD4 and CD8, a FACSAria was used to sort CD4+ and CD8+ T cells. Study-level results and caveats: Scalp TCR repertoire analysis is complicated because resident alphabeta T cells in normal human skin are also sequenced, whereas mouse skin is dominated by gammadelta T cells. Lesional scalp, especially in alopecia totalis/universalis, showed higher clonality and more expanded CD8+ clones than normal scalp, suggesting antigenic drive. Shared TCR sequences between patients were less evident than in mice, which may be partly attributable to HLA diversity in the patient population.

In the case of this clone: Its antigen target is currently unknown. Base quality data are lacking; no much larger clone is found one base away. Other DNA sequences in this sample translate to the same CDR3.

Library construction relied on the immunoSEQ multiplex PCR assay. RNA was extracted from all samples and reverse transcribed into cDNA, which served as template for TCR sequencing. First-strand cDNA was synthesized using SuperScript III with a 2:1 mix of oligo-dT and random hexamers. Amplification bias was assessed with a synthetic immune receptor repertoire, and residual bias was removed computationally. Processing in the source paper ran as follows. Raw reads were preprocessed to remove errors, and CDR3 was defined by IMGT conventions from the conserved cysteine to phenylalanine. Clonality was calculated as 1 minus Shannon entropy normalized by log2 of the number of productive unique TCRs. Whether each scalp clone was CD4 or CD8 was inferred by checking scalp TCRbeta sequences against the CD4 and CD8 repertoires from sorted blood. TCRdb stores this immuneACCESS table with in-frame sequences only. Part of the clones is absent; in the studies checked, under half of the shortfall reflects unresolved V genes, and no reason is known for the rest. V, J and clone size are taken as reported in that table, and D and trimming were inferred from the DNA itself. A total of 170,000 or so clones appear in this sample, over 55% of them only once. Under 2% of the sample rests with the top ten.

The CDR3 goes from the cysteine to the phenylalanine over 11 residues. Left in the record is the CDR3 DNA by itself, 33 bases read in frame from the first base. V drops 1 base and J drops 5 bases, leaving 5 bases in between. According to the germline V gene (reference sequence), CDR1 reads DFQATT and CDR2 reads SNEGSKA. Here the sequenced sample was CD4+ T cells sorted from blood, taken at week 0. The rearrangement combines TRBV20-1 with TRBJ1-2; TRBD1 is possibly the D segment (5 matching bases). This clonotype originated in a human donor with alopecia areata. DNA sequence: TGCAGTGCTAGAGGGGGGTATGGCTACACCTTC. This yields the protein CSARGGYGYTF.